A selection of T cell receptor beta chains follows, all from one sample in a study of CD8 T cells in Susac syndrome. TCRdb redid the calling of the immunoSEQ multiplex PCR reads with MiXCR, one entry per CDR3 protein. This table holds more than 100,000 distinct CDR3 sequences, approximately 79% found once. The source material was CD8+ T cells from PBMCs. The receptors originated from a human donor with multiple sclerosis. CDR3s include the opening cysteine and the closing phenylalanine or tryptophan. A D gene is named only where the DNA matches it firmly. A clone size is listed for some rows: how often the clone was seen (once, few, many), or a class if it is expanded.

V,J,size,D,CDR3,DNA
TRBV3-1,TRBJ2-7,.,.,CASSQESEGPRSYEQYF,TGTGCCAGCAGCCAAGAGTCTGAAGGTCCGAGATCCTACGAGCAGTACTTC
TRBV30,TRBJ1-1,.,.,CAWRGWGTEAFF,TGTGCCTGGAGGGGGTGGGGCACTGAAGCTTTCTTT
TRBV6-6,TRBJ2-1,.,.,CASLGGGEQFF,TGTGCCAGCCTTGGAGGGGGGGAGCAGTTCTTC
TRBV19,TRBJ1-1,.,.,CASSTDSGPLEAFF,TGTGCCAGTAGTACAGATTCGGGACCCCTTGAAGCTTTCTTT
TRBV6-1,TRBJ2-1,few,.,CASSIGGGSYNEQFF,TGTGCCAGCAGTATAGGGGGGGGAAGTTACAATGAGCAGTTCTTC
TRBV4-2,TRBJ2-1,.,TRBD2,CASSPTGTSAHNEQFF,TGTGCCAGCAGCCCAACCGGGACTAGCGCCCACAATGAGCAGTTCTTC
TRBV28,TRBJ2-7,.,TRBD1,CASREGGSMEQYF,TGTGCCAGCAGGGAAGGGGGCTCGATGGAGCAGTACTTC
TRBV19,TRBJ2-1,few,.,CASSITSDDEQFF,TGTGCCAGTAGTATAACAAGCGACGATGAGCAGTTCTTC
TRBV19,TRBJ1-1,.,.,CASSMGGTEAFF,TGTGCCAGTAGTATGGGGGGCACTGAAGCTTTCTTT
TRBV5-6,TRBJ2-7,.,.,CASSLSSASEQYF,TGTGCCAGCAGCTTAAGTAGCGCTTCCGAGCAGTACTTC
TRBV25-1,TRBJ1-2,.,.,CASSDYDGQKGSYTF,TGTGCCAGCAGTGACTATGACGGACAGAAGGGCAGCTACACCTTC
TRBV12-3/TRBV12-4,TRBJ1-2,.,.,CASSYWTEGNYGYTF,TGTGCCAGCAGTTACTGGACGGAGGGGAACTATGGCTACACCTTC
TRBV27,TRBJ2-2,.,.,CASSLWGVLVDTGELFF,TGTGCCAGCAGTTTATGGGGAGTTTTGGTGGACACCGGGGAGCTGTTTTTT